The present T cell receptor (beta chain) was sequenced within a study of T-cell memory formation after mild COVID-19. Broader study findings: Some clones that responded turned up in pre-infection memory, which suggests that cross-reactive memory joined in. Contracting CD8+ clones were enriched in EMRA, CD4+ mainly in CM and EM.

The authors produced TCR alpha and TCR beta cDNA libraries with sample barcodes and UMIs by 5'RACE using constant-segment primers. TCRdb ran MiXCR on the 5' RACE reads and lists one entry per CDR3 protein. The sample lists some 40,000 distinct CDR3 sequences, about 6.1% seen once, with under 0.9% in the top ten. The CDR3 spans 17 residues. V lost 0 bases and J lost 10; bases outside the gene matches: 8. The germline gives CDR1 MGHDK, CDR2 SYGVNS. At least ten counts were recorded for this clonotype. Its antigen remains unidentified. This sequence originates from an adult who had mild COVID-19 (a few samples of this study predate the infection). Cell type and time point are not known. V usage is TRBV25-1 and J usage is TRBJ2-1; 14 bases are shared with TRBD2. Sequencing was done on a sample of PBMCs or a T cell subset sorted from them (not recorded which). The CDR3 DNA is TGTGCCAGCAGTGAATATGTGGGACTAGCGGGGGAGCGGGAGCAGTTCTTC. As protein: CASSEYVGLAGEREQFF.